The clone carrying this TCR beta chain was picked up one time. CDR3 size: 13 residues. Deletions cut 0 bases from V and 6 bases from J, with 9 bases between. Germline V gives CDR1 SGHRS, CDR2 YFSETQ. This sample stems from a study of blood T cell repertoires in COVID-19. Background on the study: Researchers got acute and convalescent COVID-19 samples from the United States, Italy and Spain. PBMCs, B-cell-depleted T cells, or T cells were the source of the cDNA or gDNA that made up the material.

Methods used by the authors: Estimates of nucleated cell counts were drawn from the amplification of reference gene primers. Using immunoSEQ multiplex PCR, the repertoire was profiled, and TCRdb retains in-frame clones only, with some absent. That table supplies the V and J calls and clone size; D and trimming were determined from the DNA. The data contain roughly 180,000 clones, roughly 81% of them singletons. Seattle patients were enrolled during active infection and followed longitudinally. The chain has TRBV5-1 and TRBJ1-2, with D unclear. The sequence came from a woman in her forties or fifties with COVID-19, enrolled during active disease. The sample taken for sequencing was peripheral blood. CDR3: CASSLAEGDGYTF. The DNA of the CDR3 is TGCGCCAGCAGCTTGGCCGAGGGCGATGGCTACACCTTC.